Sequencing of this T cell receptor beta chain was carried out in a study of T cells in Graves' hyperthyroidism and ophthalmopathy. General study findings and limits: From stable hyperthyroidism, ophthalmopathy was set apart by a 13 V-J model.

In this sample, this clonotype turned up a few times. Its antigen is unknown. There are 9 residues in the CDR3. Looked up from germline, CDR1 is SGHDT and CDR2 is YYEEEE. V gave up 5 bases and J gave up 9 bases, with 0 bases separating them. Blood was drawn at first hyperthyroidism diagnosis, before any ophthalmopathy symptoms. RNA transcripts yielded amplified TCR beta CDR3 regions. HTBI primers were the set used in a first-round RT-PCR of the TCR CDR3. TCRdb ran MiXCR on the multiplex PCR reads and lists one entry per CDR3 protein. In the table there are tens of thousands of distinct CDR3 sequences, less than 50% of which are singletons.

The J gene is TRBJ1-6, the V gene TRBV5-6; D unresolved. The TCR originated in a woman aged 45-59 years with Graves' hyperthyroidism that later progressed to Graves' ophthalmopathy. The material sequenced was blood. The CDR3 spells CASSSPLHF. DNA of the CDR3: TGTGCCAGCAGTTCACCCCTCCACTTT.